This T cell receptor beta chain stems from a study of cytomegalovirus exposure and HLA in healthy donors. There are a few counts of this clone. Its antigen is still unknown. General study points: Cytomegalovirus status was reportedly diagnosed by the classifier with high specificity and sensitivity. Later analysis identified several of the most significant clusters that appeared linked to common viral pathogens. In a later analysis, HLA-associated TCR beta chains were more clonally expanded than equally common others. A later analysis linked a missense variant in DCLRE1C to the trimming of TCR beta V and J genes.

PCR was performed using 60 Vbeta and 13 Jbeta primers. Generated by immunoSEQ multiplex PCR, the TCRdb table keeps only in-frame clones and is missing some. The sample contains about 180,000 clones, 65% to 80% of which appear only once. The specimen was PBMCs. This clonotype originated in a woman aged 30 to 39 in good health and CMV-seropositive.

The CDR3 region has the DNA TGTGCCAGCAGCTTAGTTCTGGGACAGGGGGCAAAAAACACTGAAGCTTTCTTT. Protein product: CASSLVLGQGAKNTEAFF. The chain recombines TRBV11-2 with TRBJ1-1; TRBD1 agrees at 12 bases. The V segment lost 1 base and the J segment 2 bases; nucleotides outside the gene matches: 8. The CDR3 consists of 18 residues. Germline CDR1 is SGHAT and CDR2 is FQNNGV.